Presented here are 7 T cell receptor beta chains from one specimen sequenced in a study of T cell clonotyping in hematopoietic cell transplantation. TCRdb keeps only in-frame clones here, not all; method: immunoSEQ multiplex PCR. The data hold approximately 10,000 clones, with about 47% observed a single time. Material: peripheral blood mononuclear cells, obtained 100 days after allogeneic stem cell transplant. Source of these receptors: a female patient aged 50-59 years who had an allogeneic stem cell transplant from an unrelated donor, so the T cells may come from the graft donor. Some clones in this sample may be carry-over from other donors' samples.

The V call is TRBV30, the J call TRBJ1-5; 7 nucleotides agree with TRBD1. V dropped 4 bases and J dropped 4; count of bases not matched to a gene: 4. CDR1 is GTSNPN, CDR2 SVGIG, per germline (reference sequence). The CDR3 runs to 13 residues. In DNA form, the CDR3 reads TGTGCCTGGAATGACAGGGTGAATCAGCCCCAGCATTTT. Translating gives CAWNDRVNQPQHF. The variable domain in full, completed from reference TRBV30 and TRBJ1-5, reads SQTIHQWPATLVQPVGSPLSLECTVEGTSNPNLYWYRQAAGRGLQLLFYSVGIGQISSEVPQNLSASRPQDRQFILSSKKLLLSDSGFYLCAWNDRVNQPQHFGDGTRLSIL.

V and J are TRBV25-1 and TRBJ2-2; 7 nucleotides agree with TRBD1. The CDR3 sequence is 13 residues long. V trimming: 5 bases; J trimming: 4 bases; junction bases outside the gene matches: 1. Germline assignment: CDR1 MGHDK and CDR2 SYGVNS. CDR3 protein: CASSHRGTGELFF. In DNA form, the CDR3 reads TGTGCCAGCAGTCACAGGGGCACCGGGGAGCTGTTTTTT.

A few counts support this clone. This sequence joins TRBV7-6 and TRBJ1-2, with 7 bases lining up with TRBD1. This CDR3 has 13 residues. J gave up 6 bases and V 7 bases, and 8 bases lay outside the gene matches. Looked up from germline, CDR1 is SGHVS and CDR2 is FNYEAQ. The CDR3 DNA follows: TGTGCCAGCACTATGGGGCAGGGGGATGGCTACACCTTC. Translated, it gives CASTMGQGDGYTF.

The CDR3 loop reads CAWPRQGSNQPQHF. CDR3 coding DNA: TGTGCCTGGCCTCGACAGGGCAGCAATCAGCCCCAGCATTTT. The chain is built from TRBV30 and TRBJ1-5, with 7 bases identical to TRBD1. V trimming: 5 bases; J trimming: 1 base; junction bases outside the gene matches: 5. Germline CDR1 reads GTSNPN; CDR2 reads SVGIG (reference sequence). The length of the CDR3 is 14 residues.

In its sample, this clone is large (0.1 to 1%). This chain uses TRBV7-2 with TRBJ2-5, with D hard to call. The CDR3 has 11 residues. V was pared by 5 bases and J by 3 bases, with 4 bases between. Germline lookup yields CDR1 SGHTA and CDR2 FQGNSA. CDR3: CASSVEETQYF. In DNA, the CDR3 is TGTGCCAGCAGCGTAGAAGAGACCCAGTACTTC.

In this sample, this clone is medium-sized. This chain uses TRBV19 with TRBJ2-3; D is unresolved. Trimming shortened V by 2 bases and J by 2 bases, and 11 bases separated the two germline ends. This CDR3 is built from 15 residues. Germline CDR1 reads LNHDA; CDR2 reads SQIVND (reference sequence). The CDR3 sequence is CASSIRPNPTDTQYF. The DNA for the CDR3 is TGTGCCAGTAGTATAAGGCCAAACCCCACAGATACGCAGTATTTT.

This clone was counted only a few times. This sequence joins TRBV6-5 and TRBJ1-1; 9 bases line up with TRBD1. V lost 1 base and J lost 5; bases outside the gene matches: 5. CDR1 MNHEY and CDR2 SVGAGI come from the germline V gene. The CDR3 totals 15 residues. The CDR3 sequence is CASSYFSQGATEAFF. DNA for the CDR3: TGTGCCAGCAGTTACTTCTCACAGGGGGCGACTGAAGCTTTCTTT.